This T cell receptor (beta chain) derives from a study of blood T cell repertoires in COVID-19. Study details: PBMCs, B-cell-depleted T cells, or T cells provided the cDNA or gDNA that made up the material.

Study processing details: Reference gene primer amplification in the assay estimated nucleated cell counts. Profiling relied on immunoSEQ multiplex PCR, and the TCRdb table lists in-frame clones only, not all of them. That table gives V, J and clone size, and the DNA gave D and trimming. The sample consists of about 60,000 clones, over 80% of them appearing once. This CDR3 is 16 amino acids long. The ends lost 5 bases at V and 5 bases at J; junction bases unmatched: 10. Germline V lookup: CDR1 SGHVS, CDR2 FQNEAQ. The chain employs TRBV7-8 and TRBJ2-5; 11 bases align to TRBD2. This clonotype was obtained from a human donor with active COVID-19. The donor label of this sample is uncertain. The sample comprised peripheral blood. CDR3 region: CASSLGTSGSGETQYF. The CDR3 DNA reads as TGTGCCAGCAGCCTCGGGACTAGCGGCAGCGGGGAGACCCAGTACTTC. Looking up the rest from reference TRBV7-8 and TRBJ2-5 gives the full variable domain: GAGVSQSPRYKVAKRGQDVALRCDPISGHVSLFWYQQALGQGPEFLTYFQNEAQLDKSGLPSDRFFAERPEGSVSTLKIQRTQQEDSAVYLCASSLGTSGSGETQYFGPGTRLLVL.